This T cell receptor (beta chain) was obtained from a study of CD8 T cells in ankylosing spondylitis. TCRdb re-analysed the 5' RACE reads in MiXCR, keeping a single row per CDR3 protein. Among about 90,000 distinct CDR3 sequences listed, roughly 27% were seen once. This receptor was identified in a male donor with ankylosing spondylitis or in good health (not recorded which). Sequenced: blood, either unsorted or a sorted T cell fraction (not recorded which).

CDR3 coding DNA: TGTGCCAGCAGCTTAGGGGAGGGGGAGCAGTACTTC. It translates to CASSLGEGEQYF. The V call is TRBV7-9, the J call TRBJ2-7; 7 bases line up with TRBD2. In germline, CDR1 is SEHNR, CDR2 FQNEAQ (reference sequence). V lost 1 base to trimming and J lost 7 bases; unmatched junction nucleotides: 1. The CDR3 has 12 residues.